This TCR beta chain was recovered during a study of PD-1 blockade in mismatch repair-deficient tumors. Looking at the study overall: All were previously treated, progressing patients with eleven to twelve mismatch repair-deficient cancer types.

Study-wide points: Rapid post-treatment expansion, then contraction, generally preceding radiologic response, marked tumor-resident clones.

A few pembrolizumab responders had their TCRs sequenced. This clone has just one count. The antigen is not known. Generated by immunoSEQ multiplex PCR, the TCRdb table keeps only in-frame clones and is missing some. The sample records fewer than 100,000 clones, roughly 80% being singletons. The germline gives CDR1 SGHRS, CDR2 YFSETQ. Trimming shortened V by 6 bases and J by 4 bases, and 13 bases separated the two germline ends. The CDR3 has 13 amino acids. Here the sequenced sample was peripheral blood, taken 12 weeks after starting pembrolizumab. The chain couples TRBV5-1 to TRBJ1-1; D not resolved. The TCR was taken from an adult with mismatch repair-deficient cancer. The chain's CDR3 is CASNKERGTEAFF. CDR3 nucleotide sequence: TGCGCCAGCAACAAAGAACGAGGCACTGAAGCTTTCTTT.